The 5 T cell receptor beta chains below were found in one sample sequenced in a study of response to subunit inactivated influenza vaccine. TCRdb re-derived calls from the RT-PCR reads in MiXCR, one entry per CDR3 protein. The repertoire includes 800,000 to 1,000,000 distinct CDR3 sequences, less than 25% of them detected once, and roughly 10% sits in the top ten. Material: PBMCs from blood, obtained roughly 5 days after vaccination. The source of these receptors is a man aged 45-65 years who received an inactivated influenza vaccine.

J is TRBJ2-7 and V is TRBV7-2; TRBD2 agrees at 10 bases. This CDR3 is 16 amino acids long. Trimming at V came to 2 bases and at J to 3 bases, leaving 7 bases not matched to a gene. Germline-derived CDR1 and CDR2 are SGHTA and FQGNSA. The CDR3 sequence: CASSLIAGGYDYEQYF. As DNA, the CDR3 is TGTGCCAGCAGCTTAATAGCGGGGGGTTACGACTACGAGCAGTACTTC. Looking up the rest from reference TRBV7-2 and TRBJ2-7 gives the full variable domain: GAGVSQSPSNKVTEKGKDVELRCDPISGHTALYWYRQSLGQGLEFLIYFQGNSAPDKSGLPSDRFSAERTGGSVSTLTIQRTQQEDSAVYLCASSLIAGGYDYEQYFGPGTRLTVT.

This clonotype was observed a few times. The gene calls are TRBV12-3 or TRBV12-4 and TRBJ2-1; 7 bases align to TRBD1. With V trimmed by 0 bases and J by 8 bases, 7 bases remained unmatched. The CDR3 is made up of 15 amino acids. CDR3 residues: CASSLAGGGRHEQFF. The CDR3 nucleotides read TGTGCCAGCAGTTTAGCAGGGGGCGGTCGACATGAGCAGTTCTTC.

This clonotype has just a few counts. V and J are TRBV30 and TRBJ1-1; D is perhaps TRBD1 (5 bases). Trimming took off 1 base at V and 8 bases at J, with 5 bases between the two ends. Germline V gene lookup returns CDR1 GTSNPN and CDR2 SVGIG (reference sequence). There are 10 residues in the CDR3. The CDR3 coding sequence is TGTGCCTGGAGTGGACAGGAAGCTTTCTTT. Translation gives CAWSGQEAFF.

In this sample, this clonotype turned up many times. The chain joins TRBV29-1 to TRBJ2-1; 9 bases agree with TRBD1. This CDR3 has 13 amino acids. Germline assignment: CDR1 SQVTM and CDR2 ANQGSEA. V lost 8 bases to trimming and J lost 4 bases; unmatched junction nucleotides: 6. The CDR3 nucleotides read TGCAGCTCCGGGACAGGGCGATACAATGAGCAGTTCTTC. Amino acids: CSSGTGRYNEQFF.

This clonotype was counted ten times or more. This chain links TRBV12-3 or TRBV12-4 with TRBJ2-7, with 8 positions matching TRBD1. This CDR3 region has 13 residues. The V gene end was trimmed by 4 bases and the J gene end by 6 bases; junction bases not matched to a gene: 5. DNA for the CDR3: TGTGCCAGCAGTTCGACAGGGGTCGCCGAGCAGTACTTC. Protein sequence: CASSSTGVAEQYF.